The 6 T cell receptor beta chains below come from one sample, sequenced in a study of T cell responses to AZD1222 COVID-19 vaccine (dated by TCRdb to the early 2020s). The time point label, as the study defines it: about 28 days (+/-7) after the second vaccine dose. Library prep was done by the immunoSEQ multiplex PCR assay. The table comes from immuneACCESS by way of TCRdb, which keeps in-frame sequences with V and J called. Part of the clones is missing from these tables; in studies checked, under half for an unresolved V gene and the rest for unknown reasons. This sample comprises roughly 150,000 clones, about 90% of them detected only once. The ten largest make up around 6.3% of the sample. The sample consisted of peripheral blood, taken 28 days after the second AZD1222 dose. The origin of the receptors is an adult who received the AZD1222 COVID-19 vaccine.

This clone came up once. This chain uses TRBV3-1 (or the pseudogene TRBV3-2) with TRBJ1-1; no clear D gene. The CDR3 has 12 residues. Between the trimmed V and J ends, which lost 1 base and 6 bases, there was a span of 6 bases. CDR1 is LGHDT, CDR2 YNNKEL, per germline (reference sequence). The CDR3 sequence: CASSQAGPEAFF. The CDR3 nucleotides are TGTGCCAGCAGCCAAGCCGGACCTGAAGCTTTCTTT.

CDR3 loop: CASSTGGLNTEAFF. In DNA, the CDR3 is TGTGCCAGCAGCACAGGGGGCTTGAACACTGAAGCTTTCTTT. The gene calls are TRBV28 and TRBJ1-1, with 9 bases identical to TRBD1. Trimming at V came to 6 bases and at J to 0 bases, leaving 2 bases not matched to a gene. The CDR3 sequence is 14 residues long. Germline CDR1 and CDR2: MDHEN and SYDVKM.

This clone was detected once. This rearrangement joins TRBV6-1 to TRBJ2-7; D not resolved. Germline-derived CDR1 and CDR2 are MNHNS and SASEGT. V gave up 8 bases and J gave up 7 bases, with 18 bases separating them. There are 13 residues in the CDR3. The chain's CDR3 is CASGAGLAREQYF. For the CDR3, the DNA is TGTGCCAGCGGTGCAGGCCTCGCCCGGGAGCAGTACTTC.

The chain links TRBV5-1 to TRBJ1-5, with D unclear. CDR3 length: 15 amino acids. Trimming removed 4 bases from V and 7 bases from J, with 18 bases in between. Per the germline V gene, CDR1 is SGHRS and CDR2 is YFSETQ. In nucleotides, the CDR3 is TGCGCCAGCAGCCTAGGGCAGGTGGAAGGACAGCCCCAGCATTTT. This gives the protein CASSLGQVEGQPQHF.

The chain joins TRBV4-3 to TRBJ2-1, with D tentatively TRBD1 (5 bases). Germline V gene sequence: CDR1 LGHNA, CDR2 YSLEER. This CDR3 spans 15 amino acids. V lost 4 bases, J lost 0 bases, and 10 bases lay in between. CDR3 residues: CASSLDKSSYNEQFF. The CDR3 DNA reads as TGCGCCAGCAGCCTGGACAAGAGCTCCTACAATGAGCAGTTCTTC.

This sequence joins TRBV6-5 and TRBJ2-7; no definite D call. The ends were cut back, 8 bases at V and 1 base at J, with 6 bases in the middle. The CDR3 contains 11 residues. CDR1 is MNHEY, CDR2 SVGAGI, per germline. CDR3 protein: CASARSYEQYF. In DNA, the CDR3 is TGTGCCAGCGCCCGATCCTACGAGCAGTACTTC.